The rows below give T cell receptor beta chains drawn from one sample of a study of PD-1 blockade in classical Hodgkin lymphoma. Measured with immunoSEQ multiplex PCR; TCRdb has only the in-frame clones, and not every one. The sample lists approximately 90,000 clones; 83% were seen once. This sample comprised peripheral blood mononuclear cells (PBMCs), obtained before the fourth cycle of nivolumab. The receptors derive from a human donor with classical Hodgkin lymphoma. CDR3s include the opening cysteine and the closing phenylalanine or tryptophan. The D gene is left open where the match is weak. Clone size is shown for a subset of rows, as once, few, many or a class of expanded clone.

CDR3 protein: CASTRGGAMNTEAFF
CDR3 DNA: TGTGCCAGTACCCGGGGGGGGGCCATGAACACTGAAGCTTTCTTT
D gene: -
V gene: TRBV19
clone size: -
J gene: TRBJ1-1

CDR3 protein: CASTPGQGGTSAHF
CDR3 DNA: TGTGCCAGCACCCCGGGACAGGGAGGTACTTCAGCGCATTTT
D gene: TRBD1
V gene: TRBV6-6
clone size: -
J gene: TRBJ1-5

CDR3 protein: CASSQAFTGAHNEQFF
CDR3 DNA: TGCGCCAGCAGCCAAGCGTTCACAGGCGCACACAATGAGCAGTTCTTC
D gene: -
V gene: TRBV4-1
clone size: -
J gene: TRBJ2-1

CDR3 protein: CASRDNPGSGNTIYF
CDR3 DNA: TGCGCCAGCAGAGACAATCCAGGTTCTGGAAACACCATATATTTT
D gene: -
V gene: TRBV5-1
clone size: -
J gene: TRBJ1-3

CDR3 protein: CASSPTSGRAHNEQFF
CDR3 DNA: TGCGCCAGCAGCCCGACTAGCGGGAGGGCCCACAATGAGCAGTTCTTC
D gene: TRBD2
V gene: TRBV5-1
clone size: once
J gene: TRBJ2-1

CDR3 protein: CASSLAGEGNTEAFF
CDR3 DNA: TGCGCCAGCAGCTTGGCAGGGGAGGGGAACACTGAAGCTTTCTTT
D gene: -
V gene: TRBV5-1
clone size: -
J gene: TRBJ1-1

CDR3 protein: CASSESGGGQPQHF
CDR3 DNA: TGTGCCAGCAGTGAAAGCGGGGGGGGTCAGCCCCAGCATTTT
D gene: -
V gene: TRBV6-1
clone size: once
J gene: TRBJ1-5

CDR3 protein: CASSWTLTALEGNGYTF
CDR3 DNA: TGTGCCAGCAGCTGGACCCTGACTGCTCTTGAAGGGAATGGCTACACCTTC
D gene: -
V gene: TRBV5-6
clone size: -
J gene: TRBJ1-2

CDR3 protein: CASSLSKVGVREQYF
CDR3 DNA: TGTGCCAGCAGTTTATCGAAGGTCGGGGTCCGCGAGCAGTACTTC
D gene: -
V gene: TRBV27
clone size: -
J gene: TRBJ2-7

CDR3 protein: CASSVVSSGNTIYF
CDR3 DNA: TGTGCCAGCAGCGTGGTTAGCTCTGGAAACACCATATATTTT
D gene: -
V gene: TRBV9
clone size: -
J gene: TRBJ1-3

CDR3 protein: CASRRGQGNYGYTF
CDR3 DNA: TGTGCCAGCAGAAGAGGACAGGGTAACTATGGCTACACCTTC
D gene: TRBD1
V gene: TRBV6-1
clone size: -
J gene: TRBJ1-2

CDR3 protein: CASSQDRVAGEQYF
CDR3 DNA: TGCGCCAGCAGCCAAGATCGGGTAGCGGGGGAGCAGTACTTC
D gene: TRBD2
V gene: TRBV4-1
clone size: few
J gene: TRBJ2-7

CDR3 protein: CAISERGGSYEQYF
CDR3 DNA: TGTGCCATCAGTGAGCGCGGGGGCTCCTACGAGCAGTACTTC
D gene: TRBD2
V gene: TRBV10-3
clone size: once
J gene: TRBJ2-7

CDR3 protein: CATSTVQGGSNQPQHF
CDR3 DNA: TGTGCCACCAGCACTGTACAGGGAGGCAGCAATCAGCCCCAGCATTTT
D gene: -
V gene: TRBV15
clone size: -
J gene: TRBJ1-5

CDR3 protein: CASSLSGTPSDTQYF
CDR3 DNA: TGTGCCAGCAGTTTATCCGGGACTCCATCAGATACGCAGTATTTT
D gene: -
V gene: TRBV27
clone size: -
J gene: TRBJ2-3

CDR3 protein: CASSLSEDRFYGYTF
CDR3 DNA: TGTGCCAGCAGCTTGTCCGAGGACAGATTCTATGGCTACACCTTC
D gene: -
V gene: TRBV7-9
clone size: -
J gene: TRBJ1-2

CDR3 protein: CASSVEQGVGYGYTF
CDR3 DNA: TGTGCCAGCAGCGTCGAACAGGGGGTCGGCTATGGCTACACCTTC
D gene: TRBD1
V gene: TRBV9
clone size: few
J gene: TRBJ1-2

CDR3 protein: CASSLGGGASGSREQYF
CDR3 DNA: TGTGCCAGCAGCTTAGGGGGCGGGGCTAGCGGGAGCAGGGAGCAGTACTTC
D gene: TRBD2
V gene: TRBV7-2
clone size: -
J gene: TRBJ2-7

CDR3 protein: CAIRSTLQDTEAFF
CDR3 DNA: TGTGCCATCAGGTCCACACTTCAAGACACTGAAGCTTTCTTT
D gene: -
V gene: TRBV10-3
clone size: -
J gene: TRBJ1-1

CDR3 protein: CASSPTGVVTGELFF
CDR3 DNA: TGTGCCAGTAGTCCGACAGGGGTCGTTACCGGGGAGCTGTTTTTT
D gene: TRBD1
V gene: TRBV19
clone size: -
J gene: TRBJ2-2

CDR3 protein: CASSLGGGSGEPQHF
CDR3 DNA: TGTGCCAGCAGCCTAGGGGGAGGGTCCGGGGAGCCCCAGCATTTT
D gene: -
V gene: TRBV5-8
clone size: -
J gene: TRBJ1-5

CDR3 protein: CASSPRGGSGANVLTF
CDR3 DNA: TGTGCCAGCTCACCGCGGGGAGGCTCTGGGGCCAACGTCCTGACTTTC
D gene: -
V gene: TRBV18
clone size: -
J gene: TRBJ2-6

CDR3 protein: CAISDKGMGYEQYF
CDR3 DNA: TGTGCCATCAGTGACAAGGGGATGGGGTACGAGCAGTACTTC
D gene: -
V gene: TRBV10-3
clone size: -
J gene: TRBJ2-7

CDR3 protein: CASSPTGGRDGYTF
CDR3 DNA: TGTGCCAGCAGCCCAACAGGGGGCCGGGATGGCTACACCTTC
D gene: TRBD1
V gene: TRBV7-4
clone size: -
J gene: TRBJ1-2

CDR3 protein: CASTPGLPSDTQYF
CDR3 DNA: TGTGCCAGTACACCGGGACTGCCGTCAGATACGCAGTATTTT
D gene: -
V gene: TRBV19
clone size: -
J gene: TRBJ2-3

CDR3 protein: CASRSGLAQTYEQYF
CDR3 DNA: TGTGCCAGTAGGTCAGGGCTAGCTCAGACCTACGAGCAGTACTTC
D gene: -
V gene: TRBV19
clone size: -
J gene: TRBJ2-7

CDR3 protein: CASSLTGTGNTEAFF
CDR3 DNA: TGCGCCAGCAGCTTAACCGGGACGGGTAACACTGAAGCTTTCTTT
D gene: -
V gene: TRBV5-1
clone size: -
J gene: TRBJ1-1

CDR3 protein: CASSAGGLLSGNTIYF
CDR3 DNA: TGTGCCAGCAGTGCCGGGGGCCTTCTCTCTGGAAACACCATATATTTT
D gene: -
V gene: TRBV6-1
clone size: -
J gene: TRBJ1-3

CDR3 protein: CASSSTSGRALNEQYF
CDR3 DNA: TGTGCCAGCAGCTCGACTAGCGGGAGGGCCTTAAACGAGCAGTACTTC
D gene: TRBD2
V gene: TRBV28
clone size: -
J gene: TRBJ2-7

CDR3 protein: CASSQGSGTGELFF
CDR3 DNA: TGCGCCAGCAGCCAAGGGTCTGGGACCGGGGAGCTGTTTTTT
D gene: -
V gene: TRBV4-3
clone size: medium-sized
J gene: TRBJ2-2

CDR3 protein: CAWNRAPAGGSGEQYF
CDR3 DNA: TGTGCCTGGAACCGGGCGCCGGCTGGGGGCTCAGGCGAGCAGTACTTC
D gene: -
V gene: TRBV30
clone size: -
J gene: TRBJ2-7

CDR3 protein: CASSVIRQSGNTIYF
CDR3 DNA: TGTGCCAGCAGTGTGATACGACAGTCTGGAAACACCATATATTTT
D gene: -
V gene: TRBV6-1
clone size: -
J gene: TRBJ1-3

CDR3 protein: CASSERRTGVGDTEAFF
CDR3 DNA: TGTGCCAGCAGTGAAAGAAGGACAGGGGTTGGAGACACTGAAGCTTTCTTT
D gene: TRBD1
V gene: TRBV2
clone size: -
J gene: TRBJ1-1

CDR3 protein: CAWSVGLSADTQYF
CDR3 DNA: TGTGCCTGGAGTGTTGGACTATCGGCAGATACGCAGTATTTT
D gene: -
V gene: TRBV30
clone size: -
J gene: TRBJ2-3

CDR3 protein: CASSRRVGETQYF
CDR3 DNA: TGTGCCAGCAGTCGCAGGGTGGGGGAGACCCAGTACTTC
D gene: -
V gene: TRBV6-6
clone size: -
J gene: TRBJ2-5

CDR3 protein: CASSLASTNEKLFF
CDR3 DNA: TGTGCCAGCAGCTTAGCTTCAACTAATGAAAAACTGTTTTTT
D gene: -
V gene: TRBV7-9
clone size: -
J gene: TRBJ1-4

CDR3 protein: CASTEGPGNSPLHF
CDR3 DNA: TGTGCCAGCACCGAGGGCCCCGGTAATTCACCCCTCCACTTT
D gene: -
V gene: TRBV25-1
clone size: -
J gene: TRBJ1-6

CDR3 protein: CASSPGAGALDTQYF
CDR3 DNA: TGTGCCAGCTCCCCTGGAGCGGGAGCATTAGATACGCAGTATTTT
D gene: TRBD2
V gene: TRBV18
clone size: -
J gene: TRBJ2-3

CDR3 protein: CASADTGLAYEQYF
CDR3 DNA: TGCGCCAGCGCAGACACCGGCCTTGCCTACGAGCAGTACTTC
D gene: -
V gene: TRBV5-1
clone size: -
J gene: TRBJ2-7

CDR3 protein: CASSPPAGPDTQYF
CDR3 DNA: TGTGCCAGCAGCCCTCCCGCGGGGCCAGATACGCAGTATTTT
D gene: -
V gene: TRBV9
clone size: -
J gene: TRBJ2-3

CDR3 protein: CASSLNTEAFF
CDR3 DNA: TGTGCCAGCAGCCTAAACACTGAAGCTTTCTTT
D gene: -
V gene: TRBV5-5
clone size: few
J gene: TRBJ1-1

CDR3 protein: CASSAIGAQHF
CDR3 DNA: TGTGCCAGCAGTGCGATTGGGGCCCAGCATTTT
D gene: -
V gene: TRBV6-1
clone size: -
J gene: TRBJ1-5

CDR3 protein: CSVYGAQDYGYTF
CDR3 DNA: TGCAGCGTTTACGGGGCGCAGGACTATGGCTACACCTTC
D gene: -
V gene: TRBV29-1
clone size: -
J gene: TRBJ1-2

CDR3 protein: CASSISLDVGTEAFF
CDR3 DNA: TGTGCCAGTAGTATATCGTTGGATGTGGGCACTGAAGCTTTCTTT
D gene: -
V gene: TRBV19
clone size: -
J gene: TRBJ1-1

CDR3 protein: CASSPGAVGARETQYF
CDR3 DNA: TGTGCCAGCAGCCCAGGGGCTGTAGGGGCCCGAGAGACCCAGTACTTC
D gene: -
V gene: TRBV28
clone size: -
J gene: TRBJ2-5

CDR3 protein: CASSRTGDNSYEQYF
CDR3 DNA: TGCGCCAGCAGCCGGACAGGGGACAATTCCTACGAGCAGTACTTC
D gene: TRBD1
V gene: TRBV4-1
clone size: -
J gene: TRBJ2-7

CDR3 protein: CASSDPSGRYEQYF
CDR3 DNA: TGCGCCAGCAGCGACCCTAGCGGGAGATACGAGCAGTACTTC
D gene: TRBD2
V gene: TRBV5-1
clone size: once
J gene: TRBJ2-7

CDR3 protein: CASSEREQFF
CDR3 DNA: TGTGCCAGCAGTGAAAGAGAGCAGTTCTTC
D gene: -
V gene: TRBV6-1
clone size: -
J gene: TRBJ2-1

CDR3 protein: CASSEKGTSGIYTQYF
CDR3 DNA: TGTGCCAGCAGTGAAAAGGGGACTAGCGGGATATATACGCAGTATTTT
D gene: TRBD2
V gene: TRBV6-1
clone size: -
J gene: TRBJ2-3

CDR3 protein: CAISESTGTDTQYF
CDR3 DNA: TGTGCCATCAGTGAGTCAACTGGCACAGATACGCAGTATTTT
D gene: -
V gene: TRBV10-3
clone size: -
J gene: TRBJ2-3

CDR3 protein: CAIGRADTGELFF
CDR3 DNA: TGTGCCATCGGGAGGGCCGACACCGGGGAGCTGTTTTTT
D gene: TRBD2
V gene: TRBV10-3
clone size: -
J gene: TRBJ2-2

CDR3 protein: CASSLSPLGNTGELFF
CDR3 DNA: TGTGCCAGCAGTTTATCCCCCCTGGGGAACACCGGGGAGCTGTTTTTT
D gene: -
V gene: TRBV27
clone size: -
J gene: TRBJ2-2

CDR3 protein: CASRRAAVGTDTQYF
CDR3 DNA: TGTGCCAGCCGGCGGGCTGCCGTGGGCACAGATACGCAGTATTTT
D gene: -
V gene: TRBV28
clone size: -
J gene: TRBJ2-3

CDR3 protein: CASSPFGGTLGNEQFF
CDR3 DNA: TGTGCCAGCAGCCCATTTGGAGGAACCCTAGGGAATGAGCAGTTCTTC
D gene: -
V gene: TRBV5-6
clone size: -
J gene: TRBJ2-1

CDR3 protein: CASSGEGSGSYNEQFF
CDR3 DNA: TGTGCCAGCAGCGGCGAAGGTAGCGGCTCCTACAATGAGCAGTTCTTC
D gene: -
V gene: TRBV13
clone size: -
J gene: TRBJ2-1

CDR3 protein: CASSLGDSTYEQYF
CDR3 DNA: TGTGCCAGCAGCTTGGGGGACAGTACCTACGAGCAGTACTTC
D gene: TRBD1
V gene: TRBV7-6
clone size: -
J gene: TRBJ2-7

CDR3 protein: CASSVGTYSYNEQFF
CDR3 DNA: TGTGCCAGCAGCGTGGGGACTTACTCCTACAATGAGCAGTTCTTC
D gene: -
V gene: TRBV9
clone size: -
J gene: TRBJ2-1

CDR3 protein: CASSYGRASNEKLFF
CDR3 DNA: TGTGCCAGCAGTTATGGCAGGGCCTCTAATGAAAAACTGTTTTTT
D gene: -
V gene: TRBV6-5
clone size: -
J gene: TRBJ1-4

CDR3 protein: CASRPDTEAFF
CDR3 DNA: TGTGCCAGCCGGCCGGACACTGAAGCTTTCTTT
D gene: -
V gene: TRBV2
clone size: once
J gene: TRBJ1-1